The clone carrying this TCR beta chain was observed a single time. Some clones are missing from TCRdb's copy, which holds only in-frame ones; the method was immunoSEQ multiplex PCR. In the table there are approximately 350,000 clones, 89% of which are singletons. The data are from a study of blood T cell repertoires in COVID-19. The sample consisted of peripheral blood. The clonotype comes from a man aged 35-49 years with acute or convalescent COVID-19.

CDR3 sequence reads: CASSQTSDGVLYNEQFF. DNA for the CDR3: TGTGCCAGCAGCCAAACGTCGGACGGGGTCCTATACAATGAGCAGTTCTTC. The chain recombines TRBV3-1 (or the pseudogene TRBV3-2) with TRBJ2-1; perhaps TRBD2 as D (5 bases). This CDR3 comprises 17 residues. Germline CDR1 reads LGHDT; CDR2 reads YNNKEL (reference sequence). With 2 bases removed from V and 4 bases from J, the gap between germline ends came to 18 bases.